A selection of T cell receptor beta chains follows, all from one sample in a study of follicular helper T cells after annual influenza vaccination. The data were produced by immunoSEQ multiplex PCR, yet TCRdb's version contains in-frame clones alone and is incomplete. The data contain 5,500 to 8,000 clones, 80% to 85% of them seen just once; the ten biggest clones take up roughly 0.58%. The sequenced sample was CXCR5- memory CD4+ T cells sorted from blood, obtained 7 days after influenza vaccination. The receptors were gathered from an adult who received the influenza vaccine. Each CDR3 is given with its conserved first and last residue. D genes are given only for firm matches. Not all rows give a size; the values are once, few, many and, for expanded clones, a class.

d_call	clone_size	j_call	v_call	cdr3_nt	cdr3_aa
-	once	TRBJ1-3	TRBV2	TGTGCCAGCAGTCAACTCGGGGCGAGCTCTGGAAACACCATATATTTT	CASSQLGASSGNTIYF
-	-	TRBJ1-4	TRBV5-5	TGTGCCAGCACCTCCTGGGGGACTAATGAAAAACTGTTTTTT	CASTSWGTNEKLFF
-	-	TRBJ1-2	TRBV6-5	TGTGCCAGCAGTTACTCGACAGCCCCAGGCTATGGCTACACCTTC	CASSYSTAPGYGYTF
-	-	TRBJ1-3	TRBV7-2	TGTGCCAGCAGGTTTGACTTTTCCTCTGGAAACACCATATATTTT	CASRFDFSSGNTIYF
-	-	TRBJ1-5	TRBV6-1	TGTGCCAGCATACAGCAGGGGAATAGCAATCAGCCCCAGCATTTT	CASIQQGNSNQPQHF
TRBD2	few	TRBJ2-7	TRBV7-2	TGTGCCAGCAGCTTAGAAAGCGGGGGATCCTACGAGCAGTACTTC	CASSLESGGSYEQYF
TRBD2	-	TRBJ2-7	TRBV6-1	TGTGCCAGCAGCCCCCGGGGACTAGGGAGGAGCGAGCAGTACTTC	CASSPRGLGRSEQYF
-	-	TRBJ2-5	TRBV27	TGTGCCAGCAGTTTAATCGGAAAGACCCAGTACTTC	CASSLIGKTQYF
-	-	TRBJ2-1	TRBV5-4	TGTGCCAGCAGCTTGGTGGGCAGGGGGCAGTTCTTC	CASSLVGRGQFF
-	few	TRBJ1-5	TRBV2	TGTGCCAGCAGCAGGGACGGAGGCTCGTCCCAGCATTTT	CASSRDGGSSQHF
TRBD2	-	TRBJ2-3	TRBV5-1	TGCGCCAGCAGCTTGCGGTCGGCTAGCGGGAGACAAAGAACAGATACGCAGTATTTT	CASSLRSASGRQRTDTQYF
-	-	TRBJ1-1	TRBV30	TGTGCCTGGAGTGGCCGGGAAAACACTGAAGCTTTCTTT	CAWSGRENTEAFF
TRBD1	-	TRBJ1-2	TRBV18	TGTGCCAGCTCACCAGGGACAGGGGCTTATAACTATGGCTACACCTTC	CASSPGTGAYNYGYTF
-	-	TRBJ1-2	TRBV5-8	TGTGCCAGCAGCTTGGCTGGGGAGCCTGGCTACACCTTC	CASSLAGEPGYTF
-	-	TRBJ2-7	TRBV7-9	TGTGCTGGCGTGCCAAGGAGCTCCTACGAGCAGTACTTC	CAGVPRSSYEQYF
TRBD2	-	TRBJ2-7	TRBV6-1	TGTGCCAGCAGTCGGGACGTCGGGGGGTACGAGCAGTACTTC	CASSRDVGGYEQYF
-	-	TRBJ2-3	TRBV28	TGTGCCAGCAGCCCTCCCGCGTTGACAGATACGCAGTATTTT	CASSPPALTDTQYF
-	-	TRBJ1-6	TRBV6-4	TGTGCCAGCAGTGACTCGACCAGGGGAAATAATTCACCCCTCCACTTT	CASSDSTRGNNSPLHF
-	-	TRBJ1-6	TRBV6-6	TGTGCCAGTCAGGTTATCCTCAATTCACCCCTCCACTTT	CASQVILNSPLHF
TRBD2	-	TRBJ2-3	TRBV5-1	TGCGCCAGCAGCTTGGTCCCTAGCGGGGGGGTCGCAGATACGCAGTATTTT	CASSLVPSGGVADTQYF
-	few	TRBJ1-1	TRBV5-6	TGTGCCAGCAGCGTTGGTTTTGGGACTGAAGCTTTCTTT	CASSVGFGTEAFF
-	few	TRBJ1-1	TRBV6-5	TGTGCCAGCAGAAACTTACAGGACACTGAAGCTTTCTTT	CASRNLQDTEAFF
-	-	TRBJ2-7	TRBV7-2	TGTGCCAGCAGTTCGCGGGGGACAACCTACGAGCAGTACTTC	CASSSRGTTYEQYF
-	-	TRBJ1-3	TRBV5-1	TGCGCCAGCAGCATTACACCGTCCGGGGCCTCTGGAAACACCATATATTTT	CASSITPSGASGNTIYF
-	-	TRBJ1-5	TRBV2	TGTGCCAGCAGTACGGAGATTGGCCAGCCCCAGCATTTT	CASSTEIGQPQHF
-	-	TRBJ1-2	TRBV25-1	TGTGCCAGCAGTGGAAGTTATAACTATGGCTACACCTTC	CASSGSYNYGYTF
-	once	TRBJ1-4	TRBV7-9	TGTGCCAGCAGCTATAAGGAAAAACTGTTTTTT	CASSYKEKLFF
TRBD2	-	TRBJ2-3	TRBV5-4	TGTGCCAGCAGCCGGGATGCCGGGACTAGCAGCACAGATACGCAGTATTTT	CASSRDAGTSSTDTQYF
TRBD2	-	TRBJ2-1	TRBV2	TGTGCCAGCAGTGAAAACCCATTAGCGGGGGGGCCCAATGAGCAGTTCTTC	CASSENPLAGGPNEQFF
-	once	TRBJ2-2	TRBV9	TGTGCCAGCAGCGTACGTATGGGCGATACCGGGGAGCTGTTTTTT	CASSVRMGDTGELFF
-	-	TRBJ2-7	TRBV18	TGTGCCAGCTCACCAGGTGTCGGGAGGGACAGGGACTACGAGCAGTACTTC	CASSPGVGRDRDYEQYF
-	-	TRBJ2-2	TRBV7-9	TGTGCCAGCAGCTCCCACTCCGGGTCCGGGGAGCTGTTTTTT	CASSSHSGSGELFF
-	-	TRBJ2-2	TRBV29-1	TGCAGCGGGACGGAGAACACCGGGGAGCTGTTTTTT	CSGTENTGELFF
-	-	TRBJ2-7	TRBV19	TGTGCCAGTAGAGAATCAGGGGCACAGATCTACGAGCAGTACTTC	CASRESGAQIYEQYF
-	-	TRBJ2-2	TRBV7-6	TGTGCCAGCAGCTTAGTGGGGCAAGCGAACACCGGGGAGCTGTTTTTT	CASSLVGQANTGELFF
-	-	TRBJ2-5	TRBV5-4	TGTGCCAGCAGCGGGGACGGACGCGGGACCCAGTACTTC	CASSGDGRGTQYF
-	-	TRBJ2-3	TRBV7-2	TGTGCCAGCAGCTTAAGGCCGGGGAGCACAGATACGCAGTATTTT	CASSLRPGSTDTQYF
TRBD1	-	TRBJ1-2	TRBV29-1	TGCAGCGTTTCCAGGGGGACAGGCTACACCTTC	CSVSRGTGYTF
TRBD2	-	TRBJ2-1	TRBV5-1	TGCGCCAGCAGCCCCCTGCCTGGGACTAGGGGCCCTGGCTCCTACAATGAGCAGTTCTTC	CASSPLPGTRGPGSYNEQFF
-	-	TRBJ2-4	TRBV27	TGTGCCAGCAGTTCCCCTAGACTAGGAATTCAGTACTTC	CASSSPRLGIQYF
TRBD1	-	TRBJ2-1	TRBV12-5	TGTGCTAGTGGTTTCCGAGGGACAGGGAACAATGAGCAGTTCTTC	CASGFRGTGNNEQFF
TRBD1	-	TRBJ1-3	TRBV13	TGTGCCAGCAGCTTAGGACCGGGACAGCGCTCTGGAAACACCATATATTTT	CASSLGPGQRSGNTIYF
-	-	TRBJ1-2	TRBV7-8	TGTGCCAGCAGCTTATTGTTCAAAAGGGACTATGGCTACACCTTC	CASSLLFKRDYGYTF
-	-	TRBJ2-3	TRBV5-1	TGCGCCAGCAGCGTCAGGTCTAGCACAGATACGCAGTATTTT	CASSVRSSTDTQYF
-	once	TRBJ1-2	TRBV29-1	TGCAGCGTTCGTGGAGGGAGTGGGAGGTATGGCTACACCTTC	CSVRGGSGRYGYTF
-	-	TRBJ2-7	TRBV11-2	TGTGCCAGCAGCTTGACAGGCCTCGAGCAGTACTTC	CASSLTGLEQYF
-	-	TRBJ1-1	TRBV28	TGTGCCAGCAACAGCGTCGGGGCTGAAGCTTTCTTT	CASNSVGAEAFF
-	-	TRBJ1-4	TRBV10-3	TGTGCCATCAGTGACACTTCAACTAATGAAAAACTGTTTTTT	CAISDTSTNEKLFF
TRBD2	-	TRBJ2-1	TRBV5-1	TGCGCCAGCAGCCAAGGGACTAGCGGACGGGTTGAGCAGTTCTTC	CASSQGTSGRVEQFF
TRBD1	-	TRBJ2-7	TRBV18	TGTGCCAGCTCACCAGGAGATCAGGGGGACCTGTCCTACGAGCAGTACTTC	CASSPGDQGDLSYEQYF
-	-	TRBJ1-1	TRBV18	TGTGCCAGCTCAGGGGGCGAGAACACTGAAGCTTTCTTT	CASSGGENTEAFF
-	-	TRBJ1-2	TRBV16	TGTGCCAGCAGTCGCGATGACAGAATGATCTATGGCTACACCTTC	CASSRDDRMIYGYTF
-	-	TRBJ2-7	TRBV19	TGTGCCAGTAGTCATCCAGGGGACGGATCCTACGAGCAGTACTTC	CASSHPGDGSYEQYF
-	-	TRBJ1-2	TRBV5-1	TGCGCCAGCAGCTTGGACCAGGGAGGGTTCGGCTACACCTTC	CASSLDQGGFGYTF
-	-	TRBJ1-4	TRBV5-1	TGCGCCAGCAGCTTGGGTGCGGGGGCTGCTAATGAAAAACTGTTTTTT	CASSLGAGAANEKLFF
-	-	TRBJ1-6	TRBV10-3	TGTGCCATCAGTGAAGTCGGCAAGGCCCATTCACCCCTCCACTTT	CAISEVGKAHSPLHF
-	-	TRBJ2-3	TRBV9	TGTGCCAGCAGCGTAGGGGCGGGGTATCGAACGGATACGCAGTATTTT	CASSVGAGYRTDTQYF
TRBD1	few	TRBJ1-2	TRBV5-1	TGCGCCAGCAGCTTTCGGACAGGGTCTGGCTACACCTTC	CASSFRTGSGYTF
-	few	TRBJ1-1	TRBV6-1	TGTGCCAGCAGCCACCGGGGGAACACTGAAGCTTTCTTT	CASSHRGNTEAFF
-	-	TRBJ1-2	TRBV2	TGTGCCAGCAGTTCCGACAGGACCCTCTATGGCTACACCTTC	CASSSDRTLYGYTF